The T cell receptor beta chain described here comes from a study of blood T cells in healthy people across ages. V lost 3 bases to trimming and J lost 9 bases, with 18 bases between them. Germline values: CDR1 DFQATT, CDR2 SNEGSKA (reference sequence). This CDR3 is 14 amino acids long. Study results and caveats: Roughly linearly, TCR beta diversity per million T cells fell as age increased. Donor CMV status, an unknown factor, possibly confounded changes in expanded clonotypes.

A J-beta primer mix and a sample-barcoded 5' primer were used in a second PCR of roughly 6 to 11 cycles. MiXCR, applied by TCRdb to the 5' RACE reads, yields one record per CDR3 protein. The sample holds 500,000 to 550,000 distinct CDR3 sequences, approximately 25% seen once. This clonotype came up many times. Its cognate antigen is unknown. These data are also associated with another study on T cells of mothers and their children. That work contributes: RNA was extracted, and all of it went into cDNA synthesis at around 1.4 ug per 15 ul. Slightly higher, non-significant overlap characterized related mother-child pairs relative to unrelated pairs.

The sequence came from a boy aged 10-17 years in good health. The chain joins TRBV20-1 to TRBJ1-5; a weak D match, TRBD1 (5 bases). Specimen: blood. The CDR3 DNA follows: TGCAGTGCTAGGGGGGAGACCGAGGCCTCGCCCCAGCATTTT. It is translated as CSARGETEASPQHF.